These 28 T cell receptor beta chains share one sample of origin, sequenced in a study of shared clonotypes between healthy human individuals (dated by TCRdb to 2019 to 2021). Library preparation was by the immunoSEQ multiplex PCR assay. TCRdb's version of the immuneACCESS table is confined to in-frame rearrangements and falls short of the full clone set. An unresolved V gene accounts for under half of the shortfall where checked; the remainder is of unknown origin. The sample table holds over 75,000 clones, of which 68% were seen once. In total, the top ten clones hold approximately 55% of the sample. What was sequenced was memory CD8+ T cells sorted from blood. Read against the paper, the sample's cell subset or site label means: CD45RO+ cells pooled with CCR7-negative TemRA cells. Source of these receptors: a man aged 30 to 39 in good health.

CDR3 amino acids: CASSEALGLAGGEETQYF. The CDR3 nucleotides are TGTGCCAGCAGTGAAGCCCTGGGACTAGCCGGGGGTGAGGAGACCCAGTACTTC. The gene calls are TRBV6-1 and TRBJ2-5, with TRBD2 identical over 9 bases. V shed 0 bases and J 5 bases; nucleotides not matched to a gene: 13. The CDR3 is 18 amino acids. Germline V lookup: CDR1 MNHNS, CDR2 SASEGT.

V usage is TRBV7-4 and J usage is TRBJ2-3; 8 bases align to TRBD2. CDR1 and CDR2 (germline): SGHVT, SQSDAQ. The CDR3 is 13 residues long. With 4 bases clipped from V and 10 bases from J, the junction kept 7 bases outside the gene matches. The CDR3 DNA reads as TGTGCCAGCAGCTCGATTATAGCGGGATCGCAGTATTTT. Its translation: CASSSIIAGSQYF.

This clone was counted a single time. The chain couples TRBV27 to TRBJ1-1; D ambiguous. Germline loops: CDR1 MNHEY, CDR2 SMNVEV (reference sequence). V lost 3 bases and J lost 0, with 17 bases in between. This CDR3 contains 17 residues. The CDR3 DNA follows: TGTGCCAGCAGTTTTTACGGCTCGGCCGGTATGAACACTGAAGCTTTCTTT. Amino acids: CASSFYGSAGMNTEAFF.

This chain uses TRBV6-1 with TRBJ2-2, with D possibly TRBD1 on 5 matching bases. The CDR3 is 14 amino acids. Germline assignment: CDR1 MNHNS and CDR2 SASEGT. Trimming pared 5 bases from V and 5 bases from J, leaving 12 bases between. The CDR3 here is CASSTYRKTGELFF. Written as DNA, the CDR3 is TGTGCCAGCAGTACCTACAGGAAGACCGGGGAGCTGTTTTTT.

The genes are TRBV19 and TRBJ1-5; D is undetermined. CDR3 size: 11 residues. Germline values: CDR1 LNHDA, CDR2 SQIVND (reference sequence). The V end lost 3 bases, the J end lost 10 bases, and 7 bases lay between the germline ends. CDR3 nucleotide sequence: TGTGCCAGTAGTATGTTAGGACCCCAGCATTTT. Translating it yields CASSMLGPQHF.

The rearrangement links TRBV6-5 to TRBJ1-1; D gene unclear. Germline V lookup: CDR1 MNHEY, CDR2 SVGAGI. Between the trimmed V and J ends, which lost 10 bases and 0 bases, there was a span of 12 bases. This CDR3 spans 13 amino acids. The CDR3 DNA is TGTGCCACCAAACCAATAATGAACACTGAAGCTTTCTTT. Amino acids: CATKPIMNTEAFF.

J is TRBJ2-5 and V is TRBV4-1, with D uncertain. The CDR3 is 14 residues long. With 0 bases removed from V and 3 bases from J, the gap between germline ends came to 8 bases. Germline assignment: CDR1 MGHRA and CDR2 YSYEKL. In DNA, the CDR3 is TGCGCCAGCAGCCAAGATCACACAGAAGAGACCCAGTACTTC. It codes for CASSQDHTEETQYF.

In this sample, this clone turned up once. The V call is TRBV29-1, the J call TRBJ2-7, with 8 bases that match TRBD2. The length of the CDR3 is 16 residues. Looked up from germline, CDR1 is SQVTM and CDR2 is ANQGSEA. V lost 7 bases and J lost 6; bases outside the gene matches: 20. DNA for the CDR3: TGCAGCGCTGCCCAGGAGATGGGGACTAGGGTGCTCGAGCAGTACTTC. Its translation is CSAAQEMGTRVLEQYF.

This clone was counted only a few times. The chain uses TRBV4-3 and TRBJ2-1; 7 bases line up with TRBD2. Germline lookup yields CDR1 LGHNA and CDR2 YSLEER. This CDR3 is 15 amino acids long. The ends lost 1 base at V and 8 bases at J; junction bases unmatched: 8. The CDR3 nucleotides read TGCGCCAGCAGCCAAGCCCTCGGCGGGAGTGATGAGCAGTTCTTC. Protein product: CASSQALGGSDEQFF.

The chain couples TRBV9 to TRBJ2-2; no clear D gene. This CDR3 region has 15 residues. Germline V gene sequence: CDR1 SGDLS, CDR2 YYNGEE. V gave up 0 bases and J gave up 4 bases, with 10 bases separating them. CDR3 nucleotide sequence: TGTGCCAGCAGCGTAGGCGATTGGTCCACCGGGGAGCTGTTTTTT. This sequence encodes CASSVGDWSTGELFF.

The chain recombines TRBV19 with TRBJ2-1; D may correspond to TRBD1 or TRBD2 (6 bases each). Germline CDR1 LNHDA, CDR2 SQIVND (reference sequence). The CDR3 is made up of 16 amino acids. V lost 4 bases and J 2 bases, leaving 15 bases between the germline ends. The CDR3 loop is CASSRGANPPYNEQFF. The CDR3 DNA reads TGTGCCAGTAGTAGGGGGGCTAATCCCCCCTACAATGAGCAGTTCTTC.

The table lists this clone with a few counts. The chain employs TRBV25-1 and TRBJ2-1; TRBD1 agrees at 10 bases. CDR3 size: 17 residues. V shed 4 bases, J shed 0 bases, and the junction held 6 bases outside the gene matches. Germline V gene sequence: CDR1 MGHDK, CDR2 SYGVNS. CDR3 coding DNA: TGTGCCAGCAGTGGAGACAGGGGGCTCAGCTCCTACAATGAGCAGTTCTTC. Its protein product is CASSGDRGLSSYNEQFF.

The chain employs TRBV14 and TRBJ2-5; D ambiguous. The CDR3 loop spans 16 amino acids. Germline V gene sequence: CDR1 SGHDN, CDR2 FVKESK. Trimming pared 0 bases from V and 4 bases from J, leaving 15 bases between. CDR3 protein: CASSQDFYPEGETQYF. CDR3 nucleotides: TGTGCCAGCAGCCAAGATTTCTATCCCGAAGGAGAGACCCAGTACTTC. The variable domain in full, with the rest retrieved from reference TRBV14 and TRBJ2-5, is EAGVTQFPSHSVIEKGQTVTLRCDPISGHDNLYWYRRVMGKEIKFLLHFVKESKQDESGMPNNRFLAERTGGTYSTLKVQPAELEDSGVYFCASSQDFYPEGETQYFGPGTRLLVL.

The chain joins TRBV7-9 to TRBJ1-2, with 10 bases matching TRBD1. V lost 1 base and J lost 7; bases outside the gene matches: 6. Germline CDR1 reads SEHNR; CDR2 reads FQNEAQ (reference sequence). The CDR3 loop spans 15 amino acids. CDR3 nucleotides: TGTGCCAGCAGCTTAGGGGGACAGGGGCACCCTGGCTACACCTTC. This sequence encodes CASSLGGQGHPGYTF. The whole variable domain, filled in from reference TRBV7-9 and TRBJ1-2, reads DTGVSQNPRHKITKRGQNVTFRCDPISEHNRLYWYRQTLGQGPEFLTYFQNEAQLEKSRLLSDRFSAERPKGSFSTLEIQRTEQGDSAMYLCASSLGGQGHPGYTFGSGTRLTVV.

This clone has a handful of counts. The junction departs from the called germline gene at one end, perhaps through a read error. The chain has TRBV6-4 and TRBJ2-1, with D unclear. Germline V lookup: CDR1 MRHNA, CDR2 SNTAGT. This CDR3 region has 14 residues. CDR3 residues: CASSYSNSFDEQFF. The CDR3 nucleotides are TGTGCCAGCAGTTACTCGAACAGCTTCGATGAGCAGTTCTTC.

The V call is TRBV13, the J call TRBJ2-3; D gene unclear. V shed 1 base and J shed 3 bases, with 2 bases lying between them. From germline, CDR1 is PRHDT and CDR2 FYEKMQ (reference sequence). The CDR3 is made up of 12 amino acids. The CDR3 region has the DNA TGTGCCAGCAGCTTAGCGACAGATACGCAGTATTTT. Translating it yields CASSLATDTQYF.

The rearrangement uses TRBV28 and TRBJ1-2; the D is unclear. CDR1 MDHEN and CDR2 SYDVKM come from the germline V gene. This CDR3 has 13 residues. The V end lost 1 base, the J end lost 7 bases, and 10 bases lay between the germline ends. This CDR3 is CASSLSPWAGYTF. CDR3 sequence (DNA): TGTGCCAGCAGTTTATCGCCCTGGGCTGGCTACACCTTC.

This clone has a count of ten or more. V is TRBV6-4 and J is TRBJ1-5; D is perhaps TRBD1 (5 bases). The CDR3 is made up of 13 amino acids. The germline V gene has CDR1 MRHNA and CDR2 SNTAGT. Trimming cost V 6 bases and J 0 bases, with 6 bases left between them. The CDR3 region has the DNA TGTGCCAGCAGGGGGCGTAGCAATCAGCCCCAGCATTTT. This gives the protein CASRGRSNQPQHF.

The V gene is TRBV25-1, the J gene TRBJ2-7; the D gene is possibly TRBD2 (6 bases). The CDR3 spans 16 residues. Trimming took off 4 bases at V and 2 bases at J, with 18 bases between the two ends. The germline V gene encodes CDR1 MGHDK and CDR2 SYGVNS. CDR3 coding DNA: TGTGCCAGCAGTGTAAATGTCGGGCGGGAAGCCTACGAGCAGTACTTC. This codes for CASSVNVGREAYEQYF.

The chain uses TRBV6-1 and TRBJ1-5; no clear D. CDR3 length: 15 residues. V was clipped by 0 bases and J by 5 bases, with 11 bases between them. Germline V gene lookup returns CDR1 MNHNS and CDR2 SASEGT. The CDR3, as DNA: TGTGCCAGCAGTGAAGCGTCGGCAGATTATCAGCCCCAGCATTTT. Protein: CASSEASADYQPQHF.

The chain links TRBV15 to TRBJ2-2, with 9 positions matching TRBD1. J lost 3 bases, V lost 1 base, and 3 bases had no gene match. There are 16 residues in the CDR3. Germline-derived CDR1 and CDR2 are LNHNV and YYDKDF (reference sequence). CDR3 protein: CATSRGTGAHTGELFF. CDR3 nucleotide sequence: TGTGCCACCAGCAGAGGGACAGGGGCTCACACCGGGGAGCTGTTTTTT.

V is TRBV7-6 and J is TRBJ2-1; 9 nucleotides line up with TRBD2. The V segment lost 6 bases and the J segment 10 bases; nucleotides outside the gene matches: 7. The CDR3 sequence is 13 residues long. CDR1 and CDR2 (germline): SGHVS, FNYEAQ. The CDR3 DNA follows: TGTGCCAGCAGTGTCGGACTAGCGTACGAGCAGTTCTTC. Translating it yields CASSVGLAYEQFF. The whole variable domain, remainder taken from reference TRBV7-6 and TRBJ2-1, is GAGVSQSPRYKVTKRGQDVALRCDPISGHVSLYWYRQALGQGPEFLTYFNYEAQQDKSGLPNDRFSAERPEGSISTLTIQRTEQRDSAMYRCASSVGLAYEQFFGPGTRLTVL.

The rearrangement uses TRBV6-5 and TRBJ2-3; unclear D gene. The CDR3 contains 12 residues. Trimming took off 10 bases at V and 0 bases at J, with 8 bases between the two ends. Germline CDR1 and CDR2: MNHEY and SVGAGI. DNA for the CDR3: TGTGCCAACTCAAATAGCACAGATACGCAGTATTTT. Amino acid sequence: CANSNSTDTQYF.

The chain has TRBV6-9 and TRBJ1-5; the D is unclear. The CDR3 has 14 amino acids. The germline CDR1 and CDR2 sequences are MNHGY and SVAAGI. V lost 3 bases and J lost 0, with 6 bases in between. This CDR3 is CASSYGISNQPQHF. Here the CDR3 DNA reads TGTGCCAGCAGTTACGGGATTAGCAATCAGCCCCAGCATTTT.

The chain has TRBV18 and TRBJ2-4; 7 bases agree with TRBD1. The junction had 1 base not matched to a gene; V was cut back by 2 bases and J by 6 bases. Germline V lookup: CDR1 KGHSH, CDR2 LQKENI. The CDR3 spans 13 residues. CDR3 loop: CASSPDRVNIQYF. Written as DNA, the CDR3 is TGTGCCAGCTCACCAGACAGGGTAAACATTCAGTACTTC.

The gene calls are TRBV28 and TRBJ2-3, with 10 bases identical to TRBD2. This CDR3 is built from 15 residues. Germline V CDR1 and CDR2: MDHEN, SYDVKM. With 8 bases clipped from V and 3 bases from J, the junction kept 8 bases outside the gene matches. The CDR3 bases are TGTGCCAGCCTCTCGGAGGGACTAGCGACAGATACGCAGTATTTT. Its protein is CASLSEGLATDTQYF.

The rearrangement links TRBV5-6 to TRBJ1-3; D unresolved. Between the trimmed V and J ends, which lost 4 bases and 4 bases, there was a span of 15 bases. The germline V gene encodes CDR1 SGHDT and CDR2 YYEEEE. This CDR3 has 15 amino acids. The CDR3 region has the DNA TGTGCCAGCAGCGGGCTGGGGTGGGCCGGAAACACCATATATTTT. This codes for CASSGLGWAGNTIYF.

This chain joins TRBV7-7 and TRBJ2-5; 9 nucleotides align to TRBD1. The CDR3 length is 16 residues. CDR1 SSHAT and CDR2 FNYEAQ come from the germline V gene (reference sequence). V gave up 1 base and J gave up 4 bases; unmatched junction bases: 7. The CDR3 bases are TGTGCCAGCAGCTTAGGGGACAGGGAGTATGGAGAGACCCAGTACTTC. It encodes CASSLGDREYGETQYF. Together with reference TRBV7-7 and TRBJ2-5, the CDR3 gives the full variable domain: GAGVSQSPRYKVTKRGQDVTLRCDPISSHATLYWYQQALGQGPEFLTYFNYEAQPDKSGLPSDRFSAERPEGSISTLTIQRTEQRDSAMYRCASSLGDREYGETQYFGPGTRLLVL.